This T cell receptor (beta chain) came from a study of blood T cell repertoires in COVID-19. Study at large: The United States, Italy and Spain provided the acute and convalescent COVID-19 samples.

Measured with immunoSEQ multiplex PCR; TCRdb has only the in-frame clones, and not every one. The sample records some 260,000 clones, 70% to 90% being singletons. V dropped 0 bases and J dropped 2 bases, with 11 bases sitting between them. Germline lookup yields CDR1 LGHDT and CDR2 YNNKEL (reference sequence). The CDR3 extends over 15 amino acids. The genes are TRBV3-1 (or the pseudogene TRBV3-2) and TRBJ2-7; no clear D gene. This sequence originates from a man aged 18 to 35 with active or convalescent COVID-19. The sequenced sample was peripheral blood. The CDR3 bases are TGTGCCAGCAGCCAAGATGCCGGAGCTACCTACGAGCAGTACTTC. Translating it yields CASSQDAGATYEQYF.